Given below is one T cell receptor beta chain in context. What it recognizes is unknown. TCRdb recomputed calls from the RACE reads with MiXCR, one row per CDR3 protein. Found here are around 130,000 distinct CDR3 sequences, over 9% of them singletons; the top ten hold around 2.5%. The CDR3 is made up of 16 amino acids. As to time point: patch test 3, about 24 weeks after DPC sensitization. Treatment of the sample: therapeutic diphenylcyclopropenone sensitization with weekly scalp DPC. The record originates from a study of human T cells and chemical hapten exposure. Study overall: Weekly administration of diphenylcyclopropenone to the scalp of patients continued throughout the approximately 24-week study.

Findings of the study overall: Expanded TCR counts at PT1 were positively correlated with the patch test score.

The TCR originated in a woman aged 50 to 60 with alopecia areata. Some clones in this sample may be carry-over from other donors' samples. The sample consisted of whole blood, taken in connection with sensitization to the hapten diphenylcyclopropenone (DPC). This sequence joins TRBV21-1 and TRBJ2-1; no check of the table's D call, TRBD1, against the DNA was made. TRBV21-1 is a recognized pseudogene. The CDR3 DNA follows: TGTGCCAGCATCCTCCATCGGGCCAGGTCCTACAATGAGCAGTTCTTC. Translating gives CASILHRARSYNEQFF.